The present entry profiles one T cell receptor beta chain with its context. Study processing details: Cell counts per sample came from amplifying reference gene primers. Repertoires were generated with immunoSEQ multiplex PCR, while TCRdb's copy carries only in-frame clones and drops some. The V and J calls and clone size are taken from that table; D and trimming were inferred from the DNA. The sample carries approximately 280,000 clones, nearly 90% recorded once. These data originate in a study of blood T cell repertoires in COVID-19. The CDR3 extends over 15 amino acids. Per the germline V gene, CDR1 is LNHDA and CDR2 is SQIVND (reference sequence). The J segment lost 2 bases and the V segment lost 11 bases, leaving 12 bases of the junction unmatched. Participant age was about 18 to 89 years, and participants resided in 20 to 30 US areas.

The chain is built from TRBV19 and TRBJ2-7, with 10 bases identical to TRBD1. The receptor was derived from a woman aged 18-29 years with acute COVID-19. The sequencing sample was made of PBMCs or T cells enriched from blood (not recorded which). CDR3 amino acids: CACESGTGATYEQYF. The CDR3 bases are TGTGCCTGTGAATCTGGGACAGGGGCTACCTACGAGCAGTACTTC.